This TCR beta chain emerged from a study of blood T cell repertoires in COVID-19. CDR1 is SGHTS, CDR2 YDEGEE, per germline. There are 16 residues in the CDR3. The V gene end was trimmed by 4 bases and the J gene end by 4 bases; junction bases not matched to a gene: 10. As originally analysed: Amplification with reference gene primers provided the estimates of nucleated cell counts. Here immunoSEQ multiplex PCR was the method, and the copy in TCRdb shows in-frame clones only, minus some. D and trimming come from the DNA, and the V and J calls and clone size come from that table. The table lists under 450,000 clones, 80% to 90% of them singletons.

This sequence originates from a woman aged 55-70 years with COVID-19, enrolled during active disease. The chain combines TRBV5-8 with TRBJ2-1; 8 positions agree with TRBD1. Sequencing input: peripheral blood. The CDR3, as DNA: TGTGCCAGCAGCAGACGGACAGGGAGTTGGTACAATGAGCAGTTCTTC. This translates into CASSRRTGSWYNEQFF.